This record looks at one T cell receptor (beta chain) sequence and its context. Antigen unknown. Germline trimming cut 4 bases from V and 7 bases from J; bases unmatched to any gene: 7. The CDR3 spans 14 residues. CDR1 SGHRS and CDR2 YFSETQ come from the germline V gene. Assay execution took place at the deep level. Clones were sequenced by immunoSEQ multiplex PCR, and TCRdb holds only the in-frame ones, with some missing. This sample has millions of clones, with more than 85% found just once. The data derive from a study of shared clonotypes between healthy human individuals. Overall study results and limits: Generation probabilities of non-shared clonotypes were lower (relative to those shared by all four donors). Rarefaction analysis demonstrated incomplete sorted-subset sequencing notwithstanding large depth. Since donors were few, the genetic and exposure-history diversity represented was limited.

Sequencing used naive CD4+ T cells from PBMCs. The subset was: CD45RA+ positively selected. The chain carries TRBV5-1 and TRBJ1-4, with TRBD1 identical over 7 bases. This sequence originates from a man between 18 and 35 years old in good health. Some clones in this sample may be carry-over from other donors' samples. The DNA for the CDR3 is TGCGCCAGCAGCCCAACGCAGGGGGGTGAAAAACTGTTTTTT. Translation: CASSPTQGGEKLFF. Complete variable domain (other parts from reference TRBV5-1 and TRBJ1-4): KAGVTQTPRYLIKTRGQQVTLSCSPISGHRSVSWYQQTPGQGLQFLFEYFSETQRNKGNFPGRFSGRQFSNSRSEMNVSTLELGDSALYLCASSPTQGGEKLFFGSGTQLSVL.